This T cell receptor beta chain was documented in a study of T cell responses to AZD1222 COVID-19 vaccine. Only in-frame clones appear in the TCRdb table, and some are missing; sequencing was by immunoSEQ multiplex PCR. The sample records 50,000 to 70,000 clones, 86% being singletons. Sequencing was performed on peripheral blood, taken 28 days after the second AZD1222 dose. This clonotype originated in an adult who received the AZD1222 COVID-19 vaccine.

CDR3 bases: TGTGCCAGCAGTCCAGGACAGGGGGCTGGGGCCAACGTCCTGACTTTC. Translated: CASSPGQGAGANVLTF. J is TRBJ2-6 and V is TRBV28; 10 bases are shared with TRBD1. This CDR3 has 16 amino acids. Germline CDR1 reads MDHEN; CDR2 reads SYDVKM. After removal of 5 bases from V and 2 bases from J, the junction contained 3 bases not matched to a gene.